This T cell receptor beta chain was recorded in a study of T cell repertoires in cytomegalovirus infection. Study as a whole: In public TCR beta signatures, there were indications of both CMV infection and matching HLA type. Whole-study results and caveats: Adding up the frequency of public TCR beta families identified people who carried CMV plus the relevant HLA. HLA-C-restricted CMV-specific TCR beta clonotypes were dominant in the ex vivo response.

V gave up 1 base and J gave up 7 bases; unmatched junction bases: 6. Per germline, CDR1 SGHTA and CDR2 FQGNSA. The CDR3 has 15 amino acids. TCRdb re-called the reads with MiXCR, one entry per CDR3 protein. The sample lists 300,000 to 400,000 distinct CDR3 sequences, over 7.5% seen once, with over 3.5% in the top ten. This clonotype was seen repeatedly, ten times or more. Its antigen remains unknown. The sample comprised PBMCs. V usage is TRBV7-2 and J usage is TRBJ2-1; 8 bases are a match to TRBD2. This TCR derives from a human donor in good health (CMV status not recorded). Some clones in this sample may be carry-over from other donors' samples. The CDR3 protein is CASSLVAGGRNEQFF. DNA for the CDR3: TGTGCCAGCAGCTTAGTCGCGGGAGGCAGGAATGAGCAGTTCTTC.